This T cell receptor beta chain derives from a study of cytomegalovirus exposure and HLA in healthy donors. Study outcomes and limitations: Rare TCR sequences dominated, though some public TCRs recurred in many donors.

V was clipped by 1 base and J by 7 bases, with 8 bases between them. This CDR3 contains 14 residues. The germline CDR1 and CDR2 sequences are SNHLY and FYNNEI. About this clone: Its antigen is unknown.

PCR used 60 Vbeta primers and 13 Jbeta primers. Generated by immunoSEQ multiplex PCR, the TCRdb table keeps only in-frame clones and is missing some. This table holds some 110,000 clones. Specimen: PBMCs. This clonotype was sampled from a man between 25 and 39 years old in good health and CMV-seronegative. The chain uses TRBV2 and TRBJ1-6; D is uncertain. The CDR3 nucleotides read TGTGCCAGCAGTGAAGTTGCCGCGAATTCACCCCTCCACTTT. Encoded protein: CASSEVAANSPLHF.